This T cell receptor (beta chain) was retrieved from a study of T cells in Graves' hyperthyroidism and ophthalmopathy. Findings and caveats of the study: Ophthalmopathy cases were set apart from stable hyperthyroidism by a 13 V-J model.

A remark on this clonotype: As yet, its antigen is unknown.

This CDR3 region has 16 residues. Trimming shortened V by 7 bases and J by 1 base, and 17 bases separated the two germline ends. The germline gives CDR1 KGHDR, CDR2 SFDVKD. RNA transcripts provided the source from which TCR beta CDR3 regions were amplified. In the first-round RT-PCR of the TCR CDR3, the HTBI primer set was used. TCRdb called the multiplex PCR reads again in MiXCR, with one record for every CDR3 protein. The repertoire includes hundreds of thousands of distinct CDR3 sequences, 35% of them detected once, and more than 25% sits in the top ten. The sequence derives from a woman aged 40 to 50 with Graves' hyperthyroidism. Sequenced input: blood. The V and J genes are TRBV24-1 and TRBJ2-3, with a weak D call TRBD1 (6 bases). CDR3 residues: CATSPAGARGTDTQYF. In DNA form, the CDR3 reads TGTGCCACCAGCCCGGCAGGGGCCCGGGGCACAGATACGCAGTATTTT.